The 2 T cell receptor beta chains below come from one sample, sequenced in a study of shared clonotypes between healthy human individuals (dated by TCRdb to 2018 to 2021). CD8 naive samples consisted of CD45RO-negative cells that were positively selected for CCR7, yielding a CD45RA+CCR7+ population without TemRA cells. Library preparation was by the immunoSEQ multiplex PCR assay. TCRdb provides this immuneACCESS table in a form limited to in-frame rearrangements. Some clones are lacking; in checked studies, under half of them reflect an unresolved V gene, and why the rest are absent is not known. The sample includes some 2 million clones, with less than 95% observed a single time. The ten largest account for about 1.1% of the sample. The material sequenced was naive CD8+ T cells sorted from blood. The intended sense of this specimen's cell subset or site label: CD45RA+CCR7+. Source of these receptors: a man aged 18-30 years in good health.

V usage is TRBV2 and J usage is TRBJ1-6; D unresolved. Trimming took off 3 bases at V and 14 bases at J, with 8 bases between the two ends. CDR1 SNHLY and CDR2 FYNNEI come from the germline V gene. This CDR3 has 11 amino acids. Written as DNA, the CDR3 is TGTGCCAGCAGTGAGGACGCCACCCTCCACTTT. This sequence encodes CASSEDATLHF.

This chain connects TRBV19 to TRBJ2-7; D not certain. Deletions cut 10 bases from V and 3 bases from J, with 10 bases between. The CDR3 is made up of 11 amino acids. The V gene's germline CDR1 is LNHDA and CDR2 SQIVND (reference sequence). Written as DNA, the CDR3 is TGTGCCACCCATTGGGACTACGAGCAGTACTTC. The encoded protein is CATHWDYEQYF.